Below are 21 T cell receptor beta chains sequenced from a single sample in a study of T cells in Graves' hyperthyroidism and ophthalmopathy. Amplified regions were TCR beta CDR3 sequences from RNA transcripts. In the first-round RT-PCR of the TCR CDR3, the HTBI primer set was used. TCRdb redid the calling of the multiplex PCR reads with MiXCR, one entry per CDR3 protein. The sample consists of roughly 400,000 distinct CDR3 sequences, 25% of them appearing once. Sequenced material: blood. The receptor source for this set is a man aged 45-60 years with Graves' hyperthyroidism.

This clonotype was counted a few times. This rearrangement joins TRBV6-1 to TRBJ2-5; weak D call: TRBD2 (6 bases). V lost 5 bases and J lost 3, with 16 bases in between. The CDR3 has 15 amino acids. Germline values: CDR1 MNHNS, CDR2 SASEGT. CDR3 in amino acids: CASSPHTGEKETQYF. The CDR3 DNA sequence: TGTGCCAGCAGTCCCCACACGGGGGAAAAAGAGACCCAGTACTTC.

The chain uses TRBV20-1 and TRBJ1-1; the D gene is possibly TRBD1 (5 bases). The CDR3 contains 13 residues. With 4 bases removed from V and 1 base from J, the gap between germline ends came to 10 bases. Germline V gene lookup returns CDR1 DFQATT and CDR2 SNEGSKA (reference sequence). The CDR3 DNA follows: TGCAGTGCTATCCAGGGAAGGAACACTGAAGCTTTCTTT. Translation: CSAIQGRNTEAFF.

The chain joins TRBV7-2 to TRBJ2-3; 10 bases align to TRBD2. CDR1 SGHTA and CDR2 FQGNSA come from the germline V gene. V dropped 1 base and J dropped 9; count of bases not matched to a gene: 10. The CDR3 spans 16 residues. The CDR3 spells CASSLVAAGGGDTQYF. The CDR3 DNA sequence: TGTGCCAGCAGCTTAGTGGCAGCGGGAGGGGGTGACACGCAGTATTTT.

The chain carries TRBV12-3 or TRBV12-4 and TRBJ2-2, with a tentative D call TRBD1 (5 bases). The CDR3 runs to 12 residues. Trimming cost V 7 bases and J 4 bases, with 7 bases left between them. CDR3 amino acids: CASKTVTGELFF. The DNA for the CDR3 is TGTGCCAGCAAGACAGTCACCGGGGAGCTGTTTTTT.

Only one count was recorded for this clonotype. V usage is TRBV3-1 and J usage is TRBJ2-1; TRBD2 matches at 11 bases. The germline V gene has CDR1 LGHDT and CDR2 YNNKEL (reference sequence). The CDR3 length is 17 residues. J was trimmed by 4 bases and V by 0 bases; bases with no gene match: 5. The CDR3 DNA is TGTGCCAGCAGCCAAGATGAACTAGCGGGAGCTTACAATGAGCAGTTCTTC. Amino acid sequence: CASSQDELAGAYNEQFF.

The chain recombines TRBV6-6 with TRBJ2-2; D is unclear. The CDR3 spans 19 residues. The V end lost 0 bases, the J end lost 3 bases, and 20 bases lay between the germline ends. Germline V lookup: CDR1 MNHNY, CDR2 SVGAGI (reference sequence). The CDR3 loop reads CASSYSPGLRIRYTGELFF. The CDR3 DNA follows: TGTGCCAGCAGTTACTCGCCAGGCCTACGTATACGGTACACCGGGGAGCTGTTTTTT.

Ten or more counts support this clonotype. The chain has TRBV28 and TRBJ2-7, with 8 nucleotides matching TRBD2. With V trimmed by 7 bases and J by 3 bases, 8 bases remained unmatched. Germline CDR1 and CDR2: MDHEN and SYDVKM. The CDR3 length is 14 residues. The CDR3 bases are TGTGCCAGCACCCCGGGAACTAGCGGCTACGAGCAGTACTTC. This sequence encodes CASTPGTSGYEQYF.

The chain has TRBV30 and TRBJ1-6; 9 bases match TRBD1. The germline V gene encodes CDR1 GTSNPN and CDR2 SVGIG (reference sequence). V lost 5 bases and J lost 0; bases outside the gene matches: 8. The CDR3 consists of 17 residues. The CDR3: CAWRTGTGSSYNSPLHF. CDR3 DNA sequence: TGTGCCTGGCGAACCGGGACAGGGAGCTCCTATAATTCACCCCTCCACTTT.

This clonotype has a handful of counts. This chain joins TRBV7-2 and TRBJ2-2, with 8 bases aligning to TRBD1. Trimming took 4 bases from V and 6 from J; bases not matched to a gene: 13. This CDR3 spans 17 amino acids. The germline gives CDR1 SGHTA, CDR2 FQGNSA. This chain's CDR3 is CASSSRWRTGTSGELFF. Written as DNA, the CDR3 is TGTGCCAGCAGCTCCCGGTGGAGGACAGGGACCTCCGGGGAGCTGTTTTTT.

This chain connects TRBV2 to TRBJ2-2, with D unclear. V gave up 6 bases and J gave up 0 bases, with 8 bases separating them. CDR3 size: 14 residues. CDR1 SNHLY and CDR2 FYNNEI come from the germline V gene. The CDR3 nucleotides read TGTGCCAGCAGCACACAGCCGAACACCGGGGAGCTGTTTTTT. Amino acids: CASSTQPNTGELFF.

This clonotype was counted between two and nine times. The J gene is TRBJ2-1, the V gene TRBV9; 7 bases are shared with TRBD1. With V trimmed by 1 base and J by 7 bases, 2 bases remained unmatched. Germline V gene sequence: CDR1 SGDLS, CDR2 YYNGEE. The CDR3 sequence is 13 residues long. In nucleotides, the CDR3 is TGTGCCAGCAGCGTAACAGGGGCTAATGAGCAGTTCTTC. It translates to CASSVTGANEQFF.

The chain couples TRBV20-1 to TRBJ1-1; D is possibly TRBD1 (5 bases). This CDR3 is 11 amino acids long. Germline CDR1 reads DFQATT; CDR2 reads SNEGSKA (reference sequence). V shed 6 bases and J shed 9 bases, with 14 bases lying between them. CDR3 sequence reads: CSATGLLQAFF. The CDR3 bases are TGCAGTGCCACGGGACTCCTCCAAGCTTTCTTT.

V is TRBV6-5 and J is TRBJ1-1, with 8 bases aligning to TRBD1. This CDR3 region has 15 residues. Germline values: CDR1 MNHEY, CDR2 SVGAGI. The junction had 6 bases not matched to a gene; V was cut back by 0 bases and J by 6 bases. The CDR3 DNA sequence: TGTGCCAGCAGTTACTCGGCAGGGGGCGCGTCTGAAGCTTTCTTT. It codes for CASSYSAGGASEAFF.

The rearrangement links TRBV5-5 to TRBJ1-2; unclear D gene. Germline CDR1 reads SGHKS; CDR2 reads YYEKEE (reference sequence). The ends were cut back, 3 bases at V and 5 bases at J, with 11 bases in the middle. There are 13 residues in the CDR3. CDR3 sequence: CASSYRTEYGYTF. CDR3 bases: TGTGCCAGCAGCTACCGGACTGAGTATGGCTACACCTTC. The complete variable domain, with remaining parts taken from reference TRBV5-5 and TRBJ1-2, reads DAGVTQSPTHLIKTRGQQVTLRCSPISGHKSVSWYQQVLGQGPQFIFQYYEKEERGRGNFPDRFSARQFPNYSSELNVNALLLGDSALYLCASSYRTEYGYTFGSGTRLTVV.

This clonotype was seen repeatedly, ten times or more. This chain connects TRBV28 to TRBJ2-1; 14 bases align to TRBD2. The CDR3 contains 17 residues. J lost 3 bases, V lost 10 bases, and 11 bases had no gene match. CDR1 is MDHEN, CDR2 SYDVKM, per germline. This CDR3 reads CATPGLAGVVVYNEQFF. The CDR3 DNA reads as TGTGCCACCCCGGGACTAGCGGGAGTAGTCGTCTACAATGAGCAGTTCTTC.

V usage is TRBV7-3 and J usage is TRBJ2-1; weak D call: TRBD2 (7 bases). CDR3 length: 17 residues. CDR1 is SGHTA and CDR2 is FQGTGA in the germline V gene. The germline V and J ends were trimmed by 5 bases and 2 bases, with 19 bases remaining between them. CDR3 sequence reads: CASSPGGGEGAYNEQFF. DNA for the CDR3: TGTGCCAGCAGCCCTGGTGGCGGGGAGGGGGCCTACAATGAGCAGTTCTTC.

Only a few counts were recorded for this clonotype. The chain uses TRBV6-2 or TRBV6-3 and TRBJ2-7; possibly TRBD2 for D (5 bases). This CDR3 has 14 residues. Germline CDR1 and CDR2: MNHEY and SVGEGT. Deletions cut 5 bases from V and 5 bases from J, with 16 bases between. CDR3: CASSHRGGMNEQYF. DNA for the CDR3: TGTGCCAGCAGTCACCGGGGTGGAATGAACGAGCAGTACTTC.

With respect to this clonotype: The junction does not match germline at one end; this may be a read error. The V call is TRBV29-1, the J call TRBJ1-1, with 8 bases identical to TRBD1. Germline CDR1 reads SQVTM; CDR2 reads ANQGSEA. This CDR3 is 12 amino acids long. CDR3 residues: CGVVQGGTEAFF. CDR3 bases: TGCGGCGTTGTACAGGGGGGCACTGAAGCTTTCTTT.

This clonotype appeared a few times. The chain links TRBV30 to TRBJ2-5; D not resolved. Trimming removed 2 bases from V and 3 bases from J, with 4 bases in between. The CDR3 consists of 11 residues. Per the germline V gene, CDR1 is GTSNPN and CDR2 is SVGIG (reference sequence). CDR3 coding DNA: TGTGCCTGGAGTACCGAAGAGACCCAGTACTTC. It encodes CAWSTEETQYF.

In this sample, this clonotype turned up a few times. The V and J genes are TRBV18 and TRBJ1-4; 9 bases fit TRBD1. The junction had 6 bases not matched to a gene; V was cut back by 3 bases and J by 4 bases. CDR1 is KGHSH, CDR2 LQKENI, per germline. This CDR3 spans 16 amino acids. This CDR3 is CASSPLGQGSNEKLFF. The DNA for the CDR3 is TGTGCCAGCTCACCTCTAGGACAGGGGAGTAATGAAAAACTGTTTTTT.

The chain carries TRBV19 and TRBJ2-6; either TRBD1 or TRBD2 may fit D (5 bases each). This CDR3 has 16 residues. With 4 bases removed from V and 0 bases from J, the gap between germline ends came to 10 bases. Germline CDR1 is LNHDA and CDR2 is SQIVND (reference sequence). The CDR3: CASSTGTDSGANVLTF. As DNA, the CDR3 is TGTGCCAGTAGTACGGGGACGGACTCTGGGGCCAACGTCCTGACTTTC.